The 16 T cell receptor beta chains reported below all come from one sample, sequenced in a study of blood T cell repertoires in COVID-19. Sequenced by immunoSEQ multiplex PCR; TCRdb stores in-frame clones only, minus some. The table has over 250,000 clones, approximately 90% seen once. Material for sequencing was PBMCs or T cells enriched from blood (not recorded which). These TCRs come from a woman aged 50 to 60 who had recovered from COVID-19.

The genes are TRBV19 and TRBJ2-1, with 9 nucleotides matching TRBD1. V trimming: 6 bases; J trimming: 6 bases; junction bases outside the gene matches: 9. Germline V gene lookup returns CDR1 LNHDA and CDR2 SQIVND (reference sequence). This CDR3 contains 15 residues. The CDR3 sequence is CASSQRQGGINEQFF. CDR3 sequence (DNA): TGTGCCAGTAGCCAGAGACAGGGGGGAATCAATGAGCAGTTCTTC.

The chain carries TRBV3-1 (or the pseudogene TRBV3-2) and TRBJ2-7; weak D call: TRBD2 (5 bases). CDR1 and CDR2 from the germline V gene are LGHDT and YNNKEL (reference sequence). The germline V and J ends were trimmed by 6 bases and 4 bases, with 19 bases remaining between them. This CDR3 is built from 15 residues. DNA for the CDR3: TGTGCCAGCAGTCCTGCGGGCGCCGTGGGATACGAGCAGTACTTC. It encodes CASSPAGAVGYEQYF.

The gene calls are TRBV7-2 and TRBJ1-4; D uncertain. Germline CDR1 SGHTA, CDR2 FQGNSA. The V gene lost 2 bases and the J gene lost 3 bases, with 13 bases spanning the gap. The CDR3 length is 16 residues. The CDR3, as DNA: TGTGCCAGCAGCTTACGGGTACTAGCGGCTAATGAAAAACTGTTTTTT. It is translated as CASSLRVLAANEKLFF.

Only a few counts were recorded for this clone. J is TRBJ1-3 and V is TRBV7-9; D unresolved. Germline V gene sequence: CDR1 SEHNR, CDR2 FQNEAQ (reference sequence). CDR3 size: 14 residues. Between the trimmed V and J ends, which lost 4 bases and 0 bases, there was a span of 7 bases. CDR3: CASSSRVSGNTIYF. Here the CDR3 DNA reads TGTGCCAGCAGCTCCCGGGTCTCTGGAAACACCATATATTTT. The variable domain in full, completed from reference TRBV7-9 and TRBJ1-3, reads DTGVSQNPRHKITKRGQNVTFRCDPISEHNRLYWYRQTLGQGPEFLTYFQNEAQLEKSRLLSDRFSAERPKGSFSTLEIQRTEQGDSAMYLCASSSRVSGNTIYFGEGSWLTVV.

The chain employs TRBV18 and TRBJ1-5; unclear D gene. Germline assignment: CDR1 KGHSH and CDR2 LQKENI. CDR3 length: 14 amino acids. V was trimmed by 5 bases and J by 0 bases, leaving 8 bases between them. The CDR3 coding sequence is TGTGCCAGCTCATCGCAGGATAGCAATCAGCCCCAGCATTTT. Protein sequence: CASSSQDSNQPQHF.

This chain connects TRBV6-2 or TRBV6-3 to TRBJ2-2; D call uncertain. The CDR3 is made up of 15 amino acids. CDR1 is MNHEY and CDR2 is SVGEGT in the germline V gene. V lost 2 bases to trimming and J lost 1 base, with 8 bases between them. As DNA, the CDR3 is TGTGCCAGCAGTTACGGCCTAGGGAACACCGGGGAGCTGTTTTTT. Its protein is CASSYGLGNTGELFF.

This clone was picked up a small number of times. The chain employs TRBV19 and TRBJ1-4; the D is unclear. Germline CDR1 and CDR2: LNHDA and SQIVND (reference sequence). This CDR3 region has 17 residues. Trimming cost V 3 bases and J 0 bases, with 14 bases left between them. CDR3 nucleotide sequence: TGTGCCAGTAGTATTCCAGGACTGGGAGCAACTAATGAAAAACTGTTTTTT. It yields the protein CASSIPGLGATNEKLFF.

This chain uses TRBV6-1 with TRBJ2-7; 9 bases line up with TRBD1. The CDR3 is 15 residues long. The V and J ends lost 2 bases and 7 bases, in that order; junction bases with no gene match: 9. Germline lookup yields CDR1 MNHNS and CDR2 SASEGT. The CDR3 loop is CASSERGTGLREQYF. In DNA, the CDR3 is TGTGCCAGCAGTGAACGAGGGACAGGGTTACGGGAGCAGTACTTC.

The chain is built from TRBV4-3 and TRBJ1-1; D not certain. This CDR3 region has 15 residues. CDR1 is LGHNA, CDR2 YSLEER, per germline. V lost 1 base to trimming and J lost 0 bases, with 9 bases between them. CDR3 residues: CASSQGFAMNTEAFF. CDR3 nucleotides: TGCGCCAGCAGCCAAGGATTTGCTATGAACACTGAAGCTTTCTTT.

This clone appeared once. This rearrangement joins TRBV6-4 to TRBJ1-6, with D hard to call. CDR1 and CDR2 (germline): MRHNA, SNTAGT. V shed 0 bases and J shed 5 bases, with 5 bases lying between them. The CDR3 has 14 residues. DNA for the CDR3: TGTGCCAGCAGTGACTCTAATAATAATTCACCCCTCCACTTT. Translating gives CASSDSNNNSPLHF.

The rearrangement links TRBV3-1 (or the pseudogene TRBV3-2) to TRBJ2-7, with D unresolved. Trimming removed 0 bases at V and 0 bases at J, with 6 bases between. This CDR3 region has 14 residues. CDR1 is LGHDT, CDR2 YNNKEL, per germline (reference sequence). DNA of the CDR3: TGTGCCAGCAGCCAAGATCCCAGCTCCTACGAGCAGTACTTC. Protein: CASSQDPSSYEQYF.

The sample holds one count of this clone. The chain recombines TRBV24-1 with TRBJ2-1; a possible D gene is TRBD2 (6 bases). Looked up from germline, CDR1 is KGHDR and CDR2 is SFDVKD. The CDR3 has 16 residues. V was pared by 3 bases and J by 0 bases, with 11 bases between. CDR3 sequence: CATSDPGGSSYNEQFF. CDR3 sequence (DNA): TGTGCCACCAGTGATCCTGGGGGGAGCTCCTACAATGAGCAGTTCTTC.

This clone occurred once. This chain uses TRBV29-1 with TRBJ1-1; D not certain. V was trimmed by 8 bases and J by 4 bases, leaving 14 bases between them. Germline-derived CDR1 and CDR2 are SQVTM and ANQGSEA. CDR3 length: 12 amino acids. CDR3 sequence reads: CSLQMGGTEAFF. In DNA, the CDR3 is TGCAGCCTCCAGATGGGAGGCACTGAAGCTTTCTTT.

The chain uses TRBV28 and TRBJ1-2; possible D gene TRBD1, 6 bases. The CDR3 length is 15 residues. Trimming stripped 6 bases from V and 5 bases from J, with 19 bases between. The V gene's germline CDR1 is MDHEN and CDR2 SYDVKM. The CDR3 nucleotides read TGTGCCAGCAGCTCATCCGGGACACCTCTTTATGGCTACACCTTC. Residues: CASSSSGTPLYGYTF.

The V call is TRBV6-5, the J call TRBJ1-1, with a tentative D call TRBD1 (5 bases). V was shortened by 1 base and J by 3 bases, with 12 bases between the two germline ends. This CDR3 is built from 15 residues. Germline V CDR1 and CDR2: MNHEY, SVGAGI. The CDR3 spells CASSYFRGEDTEAFF. The CDR3 DNA is TGTGCCAGCAGTTACTTTCGGGGGGAGGACACTGAAGCTTTCTTT.

The genes are TRBV5-6 and TRBJ2-2; 9 positions agree with TRBD1. Germline V gene data show CDR1 as SGHDT and CDR2 as YYEEEE. The V and J ends lost 1 base and 1 base, in that order; junction bases with no gene match: 2. The CDR3 is 16 amino acids. CDR3 nucleotide sequence: TGTGCCAGCAGCTTGATGGGACAGGGGAACACCGGGGAGCTGTTTTTT. Amino acid sequence: CASSLMGQGNTGELFF.